This T cell receptor (beta chain) came from a study of cytomegalovirus exposure and HLA in healthy donors. About the research overall: Genotyping showed roughly 81% of fewer than 500 donors falling in the Caucasian-associated ancestry cluster.

Study outcomes and limitations: In vitro experiments confirmed that three CMV-associated chains were specific for CMV antigens. The study put 150 or so TCR beta chains on its list as cytomegalovirus-associated. A later analysis showed that HLA-associated TCR beta chains had undergone more clonal expansion than equally common others.

This clone was seen only a few times. The antigen remains undetermined. Germline trimming cut 0 bases from V and 6 bases from J; bases unmatched to any gene: 14. Germline V lookup: CDR1 SGDLS, CDR2 YYNGEE. This CDR3 has 19 residues. Researchers ran the PCR with 60 Vbeta and 13 Jbeta primers. The repertoire was sequenced with immunoSEQ multiplex PCR; TCRdb's copy has only in-frame clones and lacks some. The sample has 95,000 to 150,000 clones; approximately 72% are singletons. Source material: PBMCs. The chain is built from TRBV9 and TRBJ2-2; TRBD1 aligns across 10 bases. The clonotype originates from a man aged 18 to 29 in good health and CMV-seronegative. The CDR3 protein is CASSVVGGSGDRGPGELFF. The CDR3 nucleotides are TGTGCCAGCAGCGTAGTCGGTGGGTCGGGGGACAGGGGACCCGGGGAGCTGTTTTTT.